This TCR beta chain was identified during a study of early T cells in non-severe SARS-CoV-2 infection. Turning to the study itself: The study sequenced bulk RNA from unsorted whole blood, with chains unpaired. Regarding the study as a whole: Using VDJdb, the matching emphasized anti-spike CD8 responses while missing private and CD4 specificities.

The sample holds a few counts of this clonotype. Antigen unknown. Tagging with unique molecular identifiers was applied to individual cDNA molecules. TCRdb called the 5' RACE reads again in MiXCR, with one record for every CDR3 protein. The table shows around 44,000 distinct CDR3 sequences, with approximately 6.1% occurring only once. Looked up from germline, CDR1 is MNHEY and CDR2 is SMNVEV (reference sequence). The length of the CDR3 is 13 residues. V dropped 8 bases and J dropped 8 bases, with 18 bases sitting between them. The receptor's source is an adult who was a healthcare worker with PCR-confirmed SARS-CoV-2 infection or an uninfected control (not recorded which). The sample was whole blood, taken at baseline. The V call is TRBV27, the J call TRBJ1-2; the D is unclear. CDR3 in amino acids: CASWAGRYQGYTF. CDR3 nucleotide sequence: TGTGCCAGCTGGGCAGGAAGATACCAAGGCTACACCTTC.